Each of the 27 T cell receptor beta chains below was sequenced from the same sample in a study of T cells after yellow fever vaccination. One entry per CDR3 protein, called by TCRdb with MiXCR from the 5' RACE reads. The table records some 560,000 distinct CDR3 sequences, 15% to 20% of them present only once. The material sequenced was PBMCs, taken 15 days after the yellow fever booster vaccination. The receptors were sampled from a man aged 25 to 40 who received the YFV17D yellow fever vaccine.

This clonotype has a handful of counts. DNA for the CDR3: TGTGCCAGCAGCGCGCGTCCCGGGACTAGCGGCAATGAGCAGTTCTTC. Its translation is CASSARPGTSGNEQFF. The chain recombines TRBV7-2 with TRBJ2-1, with 11 bases matching TRBD2. Germline CDR1 SGHTA, CDR2 FQGNSA. CDR3 size: 16 residues. The J segment lost 6 bases and the V segment lost 5 bases, leaving 9 bases of the junction unmatched.

The CDR3 DNA sequence: TGTGCCAGCAGCTTGTTTGTAACTGGCTACACCTTC. Encoded protein: CASSLFVTGYTF. V is TRBV5-4 and J is TRBJ1-2, with D hard to call. The CDR3 spans 12 residues. CDR1 is SGHNT and CDR2 is YYREEE in the germline V gene (reference sequence). Trimming took 1 base from V and 7 from J, leaving 8 bases between them.

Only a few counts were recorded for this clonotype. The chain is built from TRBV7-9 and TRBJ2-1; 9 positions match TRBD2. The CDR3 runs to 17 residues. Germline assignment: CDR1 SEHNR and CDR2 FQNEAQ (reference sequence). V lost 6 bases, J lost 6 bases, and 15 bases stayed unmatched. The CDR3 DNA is TGTGCCAGCAGGTTCGCCCCGGGACTAGCTTATTCCAATGAGCAGTTCTTC. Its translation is CASRFAPGLAYSNEQFF. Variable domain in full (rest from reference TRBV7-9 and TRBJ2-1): DTGVSQNPRHKITKRGQNVTFRCDPISEHNRLYWYRQTLGQGPEFLTYFQNEAQLEKSRLLSDRFSAERPKGSFSTLEIQRTEQGDSAMYLCASRFAPGLAYSNEQFFGPGTRLTVL.

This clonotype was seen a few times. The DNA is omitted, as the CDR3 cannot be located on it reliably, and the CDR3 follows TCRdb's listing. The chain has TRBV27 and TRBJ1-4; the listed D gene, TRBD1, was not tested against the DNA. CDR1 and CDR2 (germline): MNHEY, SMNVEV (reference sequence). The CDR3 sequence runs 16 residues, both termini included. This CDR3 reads CASSTSPGQGGEKLFF.

The CDR3 DNA reads TGTGCCAGCAGTGGCGGACACTCAAATCAGCCCCAGCATTTT. Its translation is CASSGGHSNQPQHF. The chain joins TRBV2 to TRBJ1-5, with D maybe TRBD1 (5 bases). Trimming stripped 4 bases from V and 4 bases from J, with 11 bases between. This CDR3 spans 14 amino acids. The germline V gene encodes CDR1 SNHLY and CDR2 FYNNEI.

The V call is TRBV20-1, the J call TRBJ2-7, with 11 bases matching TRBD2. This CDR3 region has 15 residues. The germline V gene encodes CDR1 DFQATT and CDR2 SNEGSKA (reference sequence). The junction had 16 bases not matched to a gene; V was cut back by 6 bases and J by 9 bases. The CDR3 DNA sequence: TGCAGTGCCCAAGCCCCTACTAGCGGGAGCTTGGTGCAGTACTTC. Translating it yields CSAQAPTSGSLVQYF.

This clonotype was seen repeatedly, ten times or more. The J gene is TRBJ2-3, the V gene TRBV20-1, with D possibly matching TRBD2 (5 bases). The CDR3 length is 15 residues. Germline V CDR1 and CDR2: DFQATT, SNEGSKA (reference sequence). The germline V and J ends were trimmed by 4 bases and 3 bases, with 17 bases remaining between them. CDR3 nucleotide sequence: TGCAGTGCTACCGGACTCGTCAGACGGACAGATACGCAGTATTTT. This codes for CSATGLVRRTDTQYF.

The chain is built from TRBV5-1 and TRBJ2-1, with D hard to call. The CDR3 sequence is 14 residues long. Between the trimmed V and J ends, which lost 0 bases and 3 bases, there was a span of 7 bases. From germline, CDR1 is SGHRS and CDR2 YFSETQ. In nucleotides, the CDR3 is TGCGCCAGCAGCTTGGCCGCAGACTACAATGAGCAGTTCTTC. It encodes CASSLAADYNEQFF.

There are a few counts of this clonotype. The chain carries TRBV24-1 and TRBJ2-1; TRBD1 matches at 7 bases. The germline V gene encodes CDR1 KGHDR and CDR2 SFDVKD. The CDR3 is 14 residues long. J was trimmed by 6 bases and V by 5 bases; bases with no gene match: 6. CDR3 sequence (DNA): TGTGCCACCAGTGGGCCGGGACAGTTCAATGAGCAGTTCTTC. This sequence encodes CATSGPGQFNEQFF.

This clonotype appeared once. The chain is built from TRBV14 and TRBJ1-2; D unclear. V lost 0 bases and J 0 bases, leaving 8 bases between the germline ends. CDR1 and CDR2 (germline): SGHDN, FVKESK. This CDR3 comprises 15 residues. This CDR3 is CASSQDLHPNYGYTF. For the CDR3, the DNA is TGTGCCAGCAGCCAAGATCTACACCCTAACTATGGCTACACCTTC.

The CDR3 region has the DNA TGCAGTGCTCCTAGAGCCTCCTACGAGCAGTACTTC. Translation gives CSAPRASYEQYF. This chain connects TRBV20-1 to TRBJ2-7; D unresolved. This CDR3 contains 12 residues. Germline V CDR1 and CDR2: DFQATT, SNEGSKA (reference sequence). Trimming took off 5 bases at V and 0 bases at J, with 8 bases between the two ends.

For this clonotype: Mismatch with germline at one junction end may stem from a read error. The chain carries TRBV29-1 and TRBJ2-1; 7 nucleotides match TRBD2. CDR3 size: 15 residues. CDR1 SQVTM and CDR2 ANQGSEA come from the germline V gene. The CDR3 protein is CSASGLPGGTNEPFF. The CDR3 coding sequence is TGCAGCGCCTCGGGACTCCCGGGAGGTACCAATGAGCCGTTCTTC.

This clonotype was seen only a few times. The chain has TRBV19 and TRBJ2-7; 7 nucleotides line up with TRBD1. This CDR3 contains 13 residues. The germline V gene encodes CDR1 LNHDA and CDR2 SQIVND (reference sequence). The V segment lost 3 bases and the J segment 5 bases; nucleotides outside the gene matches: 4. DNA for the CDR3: TGTGCCAGTAGTATGGGGACAGCGGACGAGCAGTACTTC. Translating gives CASSMGTADEQYF.

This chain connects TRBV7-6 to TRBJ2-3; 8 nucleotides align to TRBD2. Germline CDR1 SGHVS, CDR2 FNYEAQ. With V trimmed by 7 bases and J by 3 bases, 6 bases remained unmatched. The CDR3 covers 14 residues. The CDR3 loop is CASTSGSMTDTQYF. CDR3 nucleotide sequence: TGTGCCAGCACCAGCGGGAGTATGACAGATACGCAGTATTTT.

In nucleotides, the CDR3 is TGTGCCAGCAGTTACTCTAGCTTTCCATCCTACAATGAGCAGTTCTTC. Translation: CASSYSSFPSYNEQFF. The rearrangement links TRBV6-5 to TRBJ2-1; D not resolved. Germline CDR1 reads MNHEY; CDR2 reads SVGAGI. V lost 0 bases to trimming and J lost 1 base, with 10 bases between them. This CDR3 comprises 16 residues.

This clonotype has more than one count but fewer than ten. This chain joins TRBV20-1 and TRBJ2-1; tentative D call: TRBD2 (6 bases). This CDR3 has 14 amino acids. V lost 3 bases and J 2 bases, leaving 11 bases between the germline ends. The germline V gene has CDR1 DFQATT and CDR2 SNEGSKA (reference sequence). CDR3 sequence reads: CSARVREAYNEQFF. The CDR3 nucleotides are TGCAGTGCTAGGGTGAGGGAGGCCTACAATGAGCAGTTCTTC.

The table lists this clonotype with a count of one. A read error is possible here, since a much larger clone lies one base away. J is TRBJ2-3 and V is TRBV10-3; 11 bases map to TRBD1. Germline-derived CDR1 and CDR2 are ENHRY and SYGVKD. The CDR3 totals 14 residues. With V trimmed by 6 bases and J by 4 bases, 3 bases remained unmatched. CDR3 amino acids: CAISRTGGPDTQYF. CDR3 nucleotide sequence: TGTGCCATCAGCCGGACAGGGGGCCCAGATACGCAGTATTTT.

CDR3 sequence: CASLILAGGDNEQFF. CDR3 coding DNA: TGTGCCAGCCTTATACTAGCGGGAGGGGACAATGAGCAGTTCTTC. This chain uses TRBV2 with TRBJ2-1; 13 bases are shared with TRBD2. CDR1 SNHLY and CDR2 FYNNEI come from the germline V gene. The CDR3 extends over 15 amino acids. V was pared by 8 bases and J by 5 bases, with 6 bases of the junction left unmatched.

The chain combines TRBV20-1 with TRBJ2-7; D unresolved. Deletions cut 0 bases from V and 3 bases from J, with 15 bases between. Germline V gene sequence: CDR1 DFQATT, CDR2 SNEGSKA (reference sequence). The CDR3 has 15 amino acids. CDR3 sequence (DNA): TGCAGTGCTAGAGAGTACCGTTACCGGAACTACGAGCAGTACTTC. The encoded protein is CSAREYRYRNYEQYF.

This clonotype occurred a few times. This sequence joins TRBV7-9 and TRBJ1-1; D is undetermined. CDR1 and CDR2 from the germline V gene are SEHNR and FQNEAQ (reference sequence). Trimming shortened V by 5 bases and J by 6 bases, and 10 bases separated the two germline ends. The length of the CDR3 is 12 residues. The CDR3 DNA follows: TGTGCCAGCAGCCGCGATTCGGCTGAAGCTTTCTTT. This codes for CASSRDSAEAFF. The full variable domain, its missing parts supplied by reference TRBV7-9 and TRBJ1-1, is DTGVSQNPRHKITKRGQNVTFRCDPISEHNRLYWYRQTLGQGPEFLTYFQNEAQLEKSRLLSDRFSAERPKGSFSTLEIQRTEQGDSAMYLCASSRDSAEAFFGQGTRLTVV.

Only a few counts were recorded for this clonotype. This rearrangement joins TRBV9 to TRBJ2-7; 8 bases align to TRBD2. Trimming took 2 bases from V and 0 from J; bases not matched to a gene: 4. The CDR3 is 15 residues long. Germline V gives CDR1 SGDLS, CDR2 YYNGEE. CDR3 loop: CASSVSGASSYEQYF. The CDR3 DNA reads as TGTGCCAGCAGCGTTAGCGGGGCAAGCTCCTACGAGCAGTACTTC.

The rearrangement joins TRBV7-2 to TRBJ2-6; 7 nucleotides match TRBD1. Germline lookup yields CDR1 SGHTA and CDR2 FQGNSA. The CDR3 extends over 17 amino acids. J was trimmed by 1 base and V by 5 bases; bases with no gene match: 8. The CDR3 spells CASSPPGQTSGANVLTF. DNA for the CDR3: TGTGCCAGCAGCCCCCCGGGACAGACGTCTGGGGCCAACGTCCTGACTTTC. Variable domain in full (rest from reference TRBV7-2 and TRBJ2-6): GAGVSQSPSNKVTEKGKDVELRCDPISGHTALYWYRQSLGQGLEFLIYFQGNSAPDKSGLPSDRFSAERTGGSVSTLTIQRTQQEDSAVYLCASSPPGQTSGANVLTFGAGSRLTVL.

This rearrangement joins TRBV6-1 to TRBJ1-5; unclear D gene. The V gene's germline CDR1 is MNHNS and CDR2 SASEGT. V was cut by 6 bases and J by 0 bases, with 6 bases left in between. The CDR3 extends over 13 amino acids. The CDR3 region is CASRESSNQPQHF. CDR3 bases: TGTGCCAGCAGGGAGAGTAGCAATCAGCCCCAGCATTTT.

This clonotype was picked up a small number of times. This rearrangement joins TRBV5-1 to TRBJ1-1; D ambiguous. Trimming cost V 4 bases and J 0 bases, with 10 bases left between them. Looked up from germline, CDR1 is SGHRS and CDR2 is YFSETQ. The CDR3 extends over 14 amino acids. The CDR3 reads CASSEMALNTEAFF. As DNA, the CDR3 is TGCGCCAGCAGCGAAATGGCCTTGAACACTGAAGCTTTCTTT.

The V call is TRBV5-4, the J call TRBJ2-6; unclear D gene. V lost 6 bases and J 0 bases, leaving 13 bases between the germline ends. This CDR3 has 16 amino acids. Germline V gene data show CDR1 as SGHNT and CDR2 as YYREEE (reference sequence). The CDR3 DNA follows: TGTGCCAGCATCCAGGTGGGGTCCTCTGGGGCCAACGTCCTGACTTTC. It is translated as CASIQVGSSGANVLTF.

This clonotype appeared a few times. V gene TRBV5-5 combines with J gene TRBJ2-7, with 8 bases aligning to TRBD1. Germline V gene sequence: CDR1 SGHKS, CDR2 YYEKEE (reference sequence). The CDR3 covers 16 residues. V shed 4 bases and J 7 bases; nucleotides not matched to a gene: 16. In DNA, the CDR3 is TGTGCCAGCAGCACTGTCTTGACAGGGGCGGCCCAGGAGCAGTACTTC. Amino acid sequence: CASSTVLTGAAQEQYF.

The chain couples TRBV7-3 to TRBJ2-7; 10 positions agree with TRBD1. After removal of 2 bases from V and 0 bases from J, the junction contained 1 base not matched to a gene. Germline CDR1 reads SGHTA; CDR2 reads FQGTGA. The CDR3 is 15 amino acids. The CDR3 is CASSLGQGDSYEQYF. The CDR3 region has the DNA TGTGCCAGCAGCTTAGGACAGGGGGACTCCTACGAGCAGTACTTC.